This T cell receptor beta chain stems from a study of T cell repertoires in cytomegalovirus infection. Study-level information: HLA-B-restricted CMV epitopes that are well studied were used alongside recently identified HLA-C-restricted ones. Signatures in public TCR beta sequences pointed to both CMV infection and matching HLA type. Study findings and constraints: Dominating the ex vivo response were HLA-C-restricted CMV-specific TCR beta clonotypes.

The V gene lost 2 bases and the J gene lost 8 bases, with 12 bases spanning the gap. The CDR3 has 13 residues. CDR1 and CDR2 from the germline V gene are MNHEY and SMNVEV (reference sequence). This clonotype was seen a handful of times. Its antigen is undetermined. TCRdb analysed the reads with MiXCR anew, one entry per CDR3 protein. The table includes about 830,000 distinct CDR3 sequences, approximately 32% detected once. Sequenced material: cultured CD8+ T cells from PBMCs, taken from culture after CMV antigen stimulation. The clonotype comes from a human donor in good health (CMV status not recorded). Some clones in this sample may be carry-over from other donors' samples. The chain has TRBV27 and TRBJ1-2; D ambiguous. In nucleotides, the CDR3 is TGTGCCAGCAGTTTAGGGGTCCGGGGAGGCTACACCTTC. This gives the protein CASSLGVRGGYTF.